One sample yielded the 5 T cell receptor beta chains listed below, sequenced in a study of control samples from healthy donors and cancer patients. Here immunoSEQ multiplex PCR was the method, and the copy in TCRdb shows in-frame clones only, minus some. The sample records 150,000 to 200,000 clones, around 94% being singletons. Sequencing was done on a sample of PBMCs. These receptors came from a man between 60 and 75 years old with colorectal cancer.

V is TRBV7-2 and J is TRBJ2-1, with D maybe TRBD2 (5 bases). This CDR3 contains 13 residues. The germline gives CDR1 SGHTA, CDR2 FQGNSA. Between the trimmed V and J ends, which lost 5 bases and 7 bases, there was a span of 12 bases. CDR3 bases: TGTGCCAGCAGCCAGACGTCGGGGAATGAGCAGTTCTTC. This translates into CASSQTSGNEQFF. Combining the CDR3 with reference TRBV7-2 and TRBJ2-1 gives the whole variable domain GAGVSQSPSNKVTEKGKDVELRCDPISGHTALYWYRQSLGQGLEFLIYFQGNSAPDKSGLPSDRFSAERTGGSVSTLTIQRTQQEDSAVYLCASSQTSGNEQFFGPGTRLTVL.

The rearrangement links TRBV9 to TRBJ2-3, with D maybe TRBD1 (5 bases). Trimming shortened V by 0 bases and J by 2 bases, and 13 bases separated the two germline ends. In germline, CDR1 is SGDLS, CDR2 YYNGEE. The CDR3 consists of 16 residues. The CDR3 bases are TGTGCCAGCAGCGTAGAAGGTGACAGTTACACAGATACGCAGTATTTT. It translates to CASSVEGDSYTDTQYF.

The CDR3 bases are TGTGCCAGCAGCGATTTTAAGGGTTACGTTCCTGAAGCTTTCTTT. Protein product: CASSDFKGYVPEAFF. The chain has TRBV11-2 and TRBJ1-1; D is uncertain. CDR3 length: 15 residues. CDR1 SGHAT and CDR2 FQNNGV come from the germline V gene. Trimming stripped 5 bases from V and 6 bases from J, with 19 bases between.

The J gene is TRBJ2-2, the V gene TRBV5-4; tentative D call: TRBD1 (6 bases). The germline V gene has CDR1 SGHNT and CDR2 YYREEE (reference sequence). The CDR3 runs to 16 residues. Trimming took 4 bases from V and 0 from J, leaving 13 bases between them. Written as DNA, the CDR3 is TGTGCCAGCAGCCTACCCAGGGGTGCGAACACCGGGGAGCTGTTTTTT. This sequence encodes CASSLPRGANTGELFF.

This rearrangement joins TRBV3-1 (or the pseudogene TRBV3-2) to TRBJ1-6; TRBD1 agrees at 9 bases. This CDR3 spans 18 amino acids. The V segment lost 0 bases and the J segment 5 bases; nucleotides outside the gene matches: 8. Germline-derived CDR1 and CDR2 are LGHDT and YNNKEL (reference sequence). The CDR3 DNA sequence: TGTGCCAGCAGCCAAGATTGGTCAGGACAGGGGAATAATTCACCCCTCCACTTT. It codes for CASSQDWSGQGNNSPLHF.